The 27 T cell receptor beta chains reported below all come from one sample, sequenced in a study of human versus mouse CDR3 diversity and MHC coevolution. Sequenced by immunoSEQ multiplex PCR; TCRdb stores in-frame clones only, minus some. The sample lists fewer than 80,000 clones; 85% to 95% were seen once. The sample was naive CD4+ T cells from blood. Subset denoted: CD45RO-negative CD62L-positive naive CD4 T cells. The origin of the receptors is a person aged 30-70 years in good health.

This chain joins TRBV21-1 and TRBJ2-7; the DNA was not compared with TRBD1, the D call given in the table. TRBV21-1 is tagged as a pseudogene. The CDR3 extends over 16 amino acids. Written as DNA, the CDR3 is TGTGCCAGCACCACGCACCGGGACAGGGTGTTGTACGAGCAGTACTTC. The encoded protein is CASTTHRDRVLYEQYF.

In this sample, this clone turned up a few times. The V and J genes are TRBV5-4 and TRBJ1-2; 9 bases map to TRBD1. This CDR3 comprises 15 residues. Trimming took 0 bases from V and 7 from J; bases not matched to a gene: 7. From germline, CDR1 is SGHNT and CDR2 YYREEE (reference sequence). CDR3 loop: CASSLADRGGSGYTF. The CDR3 DNA is TGTGCCAGCAGCTTGGCGGACAGGGGAGGCTCTGGCTACACCTTC.

The chain joins TRBV27 to TRBJ2-7; weak D call: TRBD1 (8 bases). CDR3 length equals 15 residues. Germline values: CDR1 MNHEY, CDR2 SMNVEV (reference sequence). The ends were cut back, 5 bases at V and 7 bases at J, with 21 bases in the middle. CDR3 sequence: CASSPLTGEGWEQYF. For the CDR3, the DNA is TGTGCCAGCAGTCCACTGACAGGGGAGGGTTGGGAGCAGTACTTC.

V usage is TRBV6-1 and J usage is TRBJ1-2; D gene uncertain. Per germline, CDR1 MNHNS and CDR2 SASEGT. V dropped 7 bases and J dropped 4 bases, with 10 bases sitting between them. This CDR3 is 12 amino acids long. CDR3 DNA sequence: TGTGCCAGCAATCAGCGGGGCTATGGCTACACCTTC. Protein: CASNQRGYGYTF.

The V gene is TRBV19, the J gene TRBJ1-4; TRBD1 is a possible D gene (6 bases). Germline assignment: CDR1 LNHDA and CDR2 SQIVND (reference sequence). V shed 7 bases and J shed 7 bases, with 19 bases lying between them. The CDR3 has 15 residues. The DNA for the CDR3 is TGTGCCAGTAAAACACCGACAGGACTAGGTGAAAAACTGTTTTTT. This codes for CASKTPTGLGEKLFF.

The chain couples TRBV28 to TRBJ2-2; D is possibly TRBD2 (6 bases). The germline V gene has CDR1 MDHEN and CDR2 SYDVKM. The length of the CDR3 is 15 residues. Trimming took off 3 bases at V and 7 bases at J, with 15 bases between the two ends. CDR3 bases: TGTGCCAGCAGTTTTACTAGCCGCCCCAACGGGGAGCTGTTTTTT. Translated: CASSFTSRPNGELFF. Full variable domain (rest looked up from reference TRBV28 and TRBJ2-2): DVKVTQSSRYLVKRTGEKVFLECVQDMDHENMFWYRQDPGLGLRLIYFSYDVKMKEKGDIPEGYSVSREKKERFSLILESASTNQTSMYLCASSFTSRPNGELFFGEGSRLTVL.

This chain uses TRBV27 with TRBJ2-5, with 12 bases aligning to TRBD2. TRBJ2-7 matches the DNA end more closely, so the J call is doubtful. This CDR3 is 16 amino acids long. In germline, CDR1 is MNHEY, CDR2 SMNVEV (reference sequence). CDR3 sequence (DNA): TGTGCCAGCAGTCCGCGGACTAGCGGGGTGTCGTACGAGCAGTACTTC. Encoded protein: CASSPRTSGVSYEQYF.

The genes are TRBV4-1 and TRBJ1-6, with a tentative D call TRBD1 (5 bases). Germline-derived CDR1 and CDR2 are MGHRA and YSYEKL. V was cut by 6 bases and J by 10 bases, with 25 bases left in between. The CDR3 has 17 residues. In nucleotides, the CDR3 is TGCGCCAGCAGTCCTCTCCAGGGTATGGGTAGTCGATCACCCCTCCACTTT. Amino acid sequence: CASSPLQGMGSRSPLHF.

The rearrangement joins TRBV27 to TRBJ1-1; D is possibly TRBD1 (5 bases). This CDR3 region has 15 residues. Germline V gene lookup returns CDR1 MNHEY and CDR2 SMNVEV (reference sequence). The V and J ends lost 0 bases and 4 bases respectively, with 12 bases between them. Here the CDR3 reads CASSLSRGIGTEAFF. The CDR3 nucleotides are TGTGCCAGCAGTTTATCTCGGGGGATTGGCACTGAAGCTTTCTTT.

The count of this clone is one. This rearrangement joins TRBV10-3 to TRBJ2-7; TRBD2 agrees at 14 bases. Looked up from germline, CDR1 is ENHRY and CDR2 is SYGVKD. The CDR3 is 18 amino acids. Trimming took 10 bases from V and 1 from J; bases not matched to a gene: 15. Here the CDR3 reads CATLGLAGEGHGSYEQYF. In nucleotides, the CDR3 is TGTGCCACCCTGGGACTAGCGGGAGAGGGGCATGGTTCCTACGAGCAGTACTTC.

The chain uses TRBV27 and TRBJ2-3, with 8 bases aligning to TRBD2. The CDR3 loop spans 16 amino acids. Germline V gene data show CDR1 as MNHEY and CDR2 as SMNVEV (reference sequence). J gave up 1 base and V 3 bases, and 6 bases lay outside the gene matches. In nucleotides, the CDR3 is TGTGCCAGCAGTTTTCGCGGGGGGCGGGGCACAGATACGCAGTATTTT. Amino acid sequence: CASSFRGGRGTDTQYF.

The genes are TRBV20-1 and TRBJ2-1; D ambiguous. V dropped 5 bases and J dropped 7 bases, with 9 bases sitting between them. The CDR3 spans 11 residues. The V gene's germline CDR1 is DFQATT and CDR2 SNEGSKA (reference sequence). Here the CDR3 reads CSARTENEQFF. CDR3 coding DNA: TGCAGTGCTCGAACAGAGAATGAGCAGTTCTTC.

This chain uses TRBV6-5 with TRBJ2-2, with 9 bases aligning to TRBD2. In germline, CDR1 is MNHEY, CDR2 SVGAGI. Trimming removed 2 bases from V and 0 bases from J; junction bases left unmatched: 1. This CDR3 region has 16 residues. The CDR3 is CASSYGLATNTGELFF. CDR3 DNA sequence: TGTGCCAGCAGTTACGGACTAGCGACGAACACCGGGGAGCTGTTTTTT.

The rearrangement links TRBV6-1 to TRBJ1-2; tentatively, D is TRBD1 (5 bases). Germline CDR1 reads MNHNS; CDR2 reads SASEGT. The CDR3 is 17 amino acids. Trimming removed 2 bases at V and 1 base at J, with 17 bases between. The CDR3 bases are TGTGCCAGCAGTGAAATTGCGTCTATAGGGGTTAACTATGGCTACACCTTC. Residues: CASSEIASIGVNYGYTF.

In nucleotides, the CDR3 is TGCGCCAGCAGCCAAGACTGGCGGGTGACCGGGGAGCTGTTTTTT. Its protein is CASSQDWRVTGELFF. The J gene is TRBJ2-2, the V gene TRBV4-1; tentatively, D is TRBD2 (5 bases). The CDR3 length is 15 residues. Per germline, CDR1 MGHRA and CDR2 YSYEKL. The V gene lost 0 bases and the J gene lost 5 bases, with 10 bases spanning the gap.

The gene calls are TRBV7-6 and TRBJ1-6, with D tentatively TRBD1 (6 bases). CDR3 length: 14 residues. V shed 0 bases and J shed 8 bases, with 8 bases lying between them. From germline, CDR1 is SGHVS and CDR2 FNYEAQ. The CDR3 reads CASSLAGGDSPLHF. As DNA, the CDR3 is TGTGCCAGCAGCTTAGCAGGGGGAGATTCACCCCTCCACTTT.

Only one count was recorded for this clone. This chain links TRBV18 with TRBJ1-6; 7 bases map to TRBD1. The germline V gene has CDR1 KGHSH and CDR2 LQKENI. This CDR3 region has 18 residues. Unmatched junction bases numbered 15, after V lost 3 bases and J lost 7 bases. The CDR3: CASSPFSGAGGWNSPLHF. The CDR3 DNA sequence: TGTGCCAGCTCACCTTTCAGCGGTGCAGGGGGTTGGAATTCACCCCTCCACTTT.

The genes are TRBV12-5 and TRBJ1-1, with 11 nucleotides matching TRBD1. This CDR3 contains 16 residues. V trimming: 0 bases; J trimming: 5 bases; junction bases outside the gene matches: 5. CDR1 and CDR2 (germline): LGHNT, FRNRAP. DNA for the CDR3: TGTGCTAGTGGTTTGGTACTGGGGACAGGGGGAACTGAAGCTTTCTTT. Amino acid sequence: CASGLVLGTGGTEAFF.

This clone was seen more than once but under ten times. This rearrangement joins TRBV7-9 to TRBJ2-7; D perhaps matches TRBD1 (6 bases). The CDR3 sequence is 12 residues long. CDR1 and CDR2 from the germline V gene are SEHNR and FQNEAQ (reference sequence). Written as DNA, the CDR3 is TGTGTCGCTGGGACAACCTCCTACGAGCAGTACTTC. It translates to CVAGTTSYEQYF. The whole variable domain, filled in from reference TRBV7-9 and TRBJ2-7, reads DTGVSQNPRHKITKRGQNVTFRCDPISEHNRLYWYRQTLGQGPEFLTYFQNEAQLEKSRLLSDRFSAERPKGSFSTLEIQRTEQGDSAMYLCVAGTTSYEQYFGPGTRLTVT.

The chain carries TRBV6-5 and TRBJ1-1; D unresolved. Trimming removed 0 bases at V and 4 bases at J, with 9 bases between. The CDR3 consists of 14 residues. Germline values: CDR1 MNHEY, CDR2 SVGAGI. CDR3 in amino acids: CASSYSRAGTEAFF. DNA for the CDR3: TGTGCCAGCAGTTACTCGAGGGCTGGCACTGAAGCTTTCTTT.

The chain couples TRBV30 to TRBJ2-7; no reliable D call. CDR3 length: 12 amino acids. The V and J ends lost 1 base and 0 bases respectively, with 4 bases between them. Germline V gene lookup returns CDR1 GTSNPN and CDR2 SVGIG (reference sequence). CDR3 sequence (DNA): TGTGCCTGGAGTGCCAGCTCCTACGAGCAGTACTTC. This encodes CAWSASSYEQYF.

The V call is TRBV5-6, the J call TRBJ2-4; the D gene is possibly TRBD1 (5 bases). There are 14 residues in the CDR3. The ends were cut back, 0 bases at V and 3 bases at J, with 7 bases in the middle. Germline V gives CDR1 SGHDT, CDR2 YYEEEE. The CDR3 reads CASSLDRSKNIQYF. The DNA for the CDR3 is TGTGCCAGCAGCTTGGACAGGAGCAAAAACATTCAGTACTTC.

In its sample, this clone was seen a few times. The chain recombines TRBV10-3 with TRBJ1-1; D not certain. The CDR3 loop spans 13 amino acids. Germline CDR1 is ENHRY and CDR2 is SYGVKD. The V gene lost 0 bases and the J gene lost 10 bases, with 12 bases spanning the gap. The DNA for the CDR3 is TGTGCCATCAGTGAGTCGAGAGGCCGGGGAGCTTTCTTT. Its protein product is CAISESRGRGAFF.

The DNA for the CDR3 is TGTGCCAGCAGTGAGACAGGGGGCGCGCTTGAAGCTTTCTTT. This encodes CASSETGGALEAFF. The V call is TRBV6-5, the J call TRBJ1-1, with 10 bases fitting TRBD1. The germline V gene has CDR1 MNHEY and CDR2 SVGAGI. The CDR3 runs to 14 residues. V was clipped by 5 bases and J by 7 bases; unmatched bases: 7.

The V call is TRBV18, the J call TRBJ2-7, with D possibly matching TRBD1 (5 bases). Per germline, CDR1 KGHSH and CDR2 LQKENI. Trimming removed 3 bases at V and 1 base at J, with 10 bases between. CDR3 length: 14 residues. DNA of the CDR3: TGTGCCAGCTCACCGGGGCGCCAATCCTACGAGCAGTACTTC. Amino acids: CASSPGRQSYEQYF.

This chain links TRBV10-3 with TRBJ1-5; no clear D gene. CDR3 length equals 14 residues. V lost 3 bases, J lost 0 bases, and 6 bases lay in between. CDR1 is ENHRY and CDR2 is SYGVKD in the germline V gene. CDR3 in DNA: TGTGCCATCAGTGAAGAGTATAGCAATCAGCCCCAGCATTTT. It encodes CAISEEYSNQPQHF.

With respect to this clone: Relative to the germline gene, one junction end is altered; a read error may explain this. This sequence joins TRBV7-3 and TRBJ2-2; maybe TRBD2 (6 bases). Germline values: CDR1 SGHTA, CDR2 FQGTGA. The CDR3 spans 13 residues. CDR3 amino acids: CASSYANTGGLFF. CDR3 DNA: TGTGCCAGCAGCTACGCGAACACCGGGGGGCTGTTTTTT.